The clone carrying this TCR beta chain was seen just once. An end of the junction differs from the germline gene, which may be a read error. The sample comes from a study of blood T cell repertoires in COVID-19. Looking at the study overall: Sources were T cells, B-cell-depleted T cells, or PBMCs; the material itself was cDNA or gDNA.

TCRdb's copy holds only in-frame clones and misses some; the assay was immunoSEQ multiplex PCR. The profile shows roughly 170,000 clones, 80% to 90% of them singletons. The origin of this receptor is a woman between 45 and 60 years old with COVID-19, enrolled during active disease. The sequencing input was peripheral blood.

The CDR3, as DNA: TGTGCCAGCACTGAAAGGGGTAACTATGGCTACACCTTC. Its protein product is CASTERGNYGYTF. The J gene is TRBJ1-2, the V gene TRBV25-1; maybe TRBD1 (5 bases). The CDR3 totals 13 residues. CDR1 MGHDK and CDR2 SYGVNS come from the germline V gene.